This paragraph reports one T cell receptor (beta chain). Germline values: CDR1 MDHEN, CDR2 SYDVKM. The CDR3 contains 15 residues. V was clipped by 8 bases and J by 0 bases; unmatched bases: 4. Here immunoSEQ multiplex PCR was the method, and the copy in TCRdb shows in-frame clones only, minus some. The sample shows 250,000 to 300,000 clones, about nine tenths of them seen only once. The data were taken from a study of blood T cell repertoires in COVID-19. Background on the study: Acute and convalescent COVID-19 samples came from the United States, Italy and Spain. The cDNA or gDNA used as material had been derived from T cells, B-cell-depleted T cells, or PBMCs.

Those who participated ranged in age from roughly 18 to 89 years and resided in 24 US areas. The sequencing sample was made of PBMCs or T cells enriched from blood (not recorded which). The source is a middle-aged woman with acute COVID-19. The V and J genes are TRBV28 and TRBJ2-6; 7 bases fit TRBD1. The CDR3 DNA reads as TGTGCCAGCTCGGACAGGAGCTCTGGGGCCAACGTCCTGACTTTC. It encodes CASSDRSSGANVLTF. Looking up the rest from reference TRBV28 and TRBJ2-6 gives the full variable domain: DVKVTQSSRYLVKRTGEKVFLECVQDMDHENMFWYRQDPGLGLRLIYFSYDVKMKEKGDIPEGYSVSREKKERFSLILESASTNQTSMYLCASSDRSSGANVLTFGAGSRLTVL.